Listed here are 18 T cell receptor beta chains from one sample, sequenced in a study of blood T cell repertoires in COVID-19. Sequenced by immunoSEQ multiplex PCR; TCRdb stores in-frame clones only, minus some. Of roughly 330,000 clones detected, about 82% appear once; the ten largest clones hold around 1.6%. Sequenced: peripheral blood. The receptor set was obtained from a woman aged 50 to 60 with acute or convalescent COVID-19.

The CDR3 bases are TGTGCCAGCAGCTTAACCCCCAGCCCGGGAGTTAATGAAAAACTGTTTTTT. It yields the protein CASSLTPSPGVNEKLFF. The chain joins TRBV7-8 to TRBJ1-4, with D uncertain. Germline-derived CDR1 and CDR2 are SGHVS and FQNEAQ. This CDR3 has 17 residues. V gave up 2 bases and J gave up 4 bases, with 17 bases separating them.

The chain combines TRBV5-1 with TRBJ2-2, with 7 bases aligning to TRBD2. V dropped 0 bases and J dropped 0; count of bases not matched to a gene: 2. CDR1 SGHRS and CDR2 YFSETQ come from the germline V gene. This CDR3 is 16 amino acids long. CDR3 nucleotide sequence: TGCGCCAGCAGCTTGGTAGCGGGTACGAACACCGGGGAGCTGTTTTTT. Residues: CASSLVAGTNTGELFF. Based on the CDR3 plus reference TRBV5-1 and TRBJ2-2, the full variable domain is KAGVTQTPRYLIKTRGQQVTLSCSPISGHRSVSWYQQTPGQGLQFLFEYFSETQRNKGNFPGRFSGRQFSNSRSEMNVSTLELGDSALYLCASSLVAGTNTGELFFGEGSRLTVL.

The V gene is TRBV28, the J gene TRBJ2-4; D is possibly TRBD1 (6 bases). CDR1 is MDHEN, CDR2 SYDVKM, per germline. The CDR3 is made up of 13 amino acids. V lost 8 bases, J lost 8 bases, and 16 bases lay in between. CDR3 amino acids: CASRFYGGDIQYF. In nucleotides, the CDR3 is TGTGCCAGCCGATTTTATGGGGGCGACATTCAGTACTTC.

This rearrangement joins TRBV9 to TRBJ1-1; 11 positions agree with TRBD1. CDR3 length equals 14 residues. Germline V gives CDR1 SGDLS, CDR2 YYNGEE. Trimming cost V 2 bases and J 5 bases; bases outside gene matches: 2. The DNA of the CDR3 is TGTGCCAGCAGCGTGGGACAGGGGGGGACTGAAGCTTTCTTT. Translated, it gives CASSVGQGGTEAFF.

Here the CDR3 reads CASRVQGNTEAFF. CDR3 in DNA: TGTGCCAGCAGGGTTCAGGGAAACACTGAAGCTTTCTTT. The chain is built from TRBV2 and TRBJ1-1, with D possibly matching TRBD1 (5 bases). CDR1 and CDR2 from the germline V gene are SNHLY and FYNNEI. This CDR3 contains 13 residues. Trimming left V 6 bases short and J 2 bases short, with 10 bases between.

The CDR3 region has the DNA TGTGCCAGCAGTTCCAGGACAGGGGGCCTCGACGAGCAGTACTTC. Amino acids: CASSSRTGGLDEQYF. The chain employs TRBV28 and TRBJ2-7; 11 bases agree with TRBD1. Germline CDR1 is MDHEN and CDR2 is SYDVKM. After removal of 4 bases from V and 5 bases from J, the junction contained 7 bases not matched to a gene. There are 15 residues in the CDR3. The variable domain in full, with the rest retrieved from reference TRBV28 and TRBJ2-7, is DVKVTQSSRYLVKRTGEKVFLECVQDMDHENMFWYRQDPGLGLRLIYFSYDVKMKEKGDIPEGYSVSREKKERFSLILESASTNQTSMYLCASSSRTGGLDEQYFGPGTRLTVT.

The chain is built from TRBV9 and TRBJ2-7; D might be TRBD1 (6 bases). The germline V and J ends were trimmed by 3 bases and 3 bases, with 10 bases remaining between them. The CDR3 runs to 13 residues. Germline loops: CDR1 SGDLS, CDR2 YYNGEE. The CDR3 DNA reads as TGTGCCAGCAGCGCGACAGGATTCTACGAGCAGTACTTC. It is translated as CASSATGFYEQYF.

The chain couples TRBV11-3 to TRBJ2-1, with D hard to call. The CDR3 consists of 15 residues. The germline gives CDR1 SGHNT, CDR2 YENEEA. The V end lost 0 bases, the J end lost 6 bases, and 12 bases lay between the germline ends. CDR3 region: CASSLEEGLGNEQFF. CDR3 nucleotides: TGTGCCAGCAGCTTAGAAGAAGGTCTAGGCAATGAGCAGTTCTTC.

Turning to this clone: A read error is possible here, since a much larger clone lies one base away. The chain is built from TRBV7-9 and TRBJ1-2, with 7 positions matching TRBD1. This CDR3 is 12 amino acids long. Germline CDR1 and CDR2: SEHNR and FQNEAQ (reference sequence). V dropped 5 bases and J dropped 5; count of bases not matched to a gene: 2. CDR3 in amino acids: CASSTTGYGYTF. CDR3 DNA: TGTGCCAGCAGCACGACAGGGTATGGCTACACCTTC.

The V gene is TRBV28, the J gene TRBJ2-1; 7 bases match TRBD2. The CDR3 sequence is 13 residues long. Germline V gene lookup returns CDR1 MDHEN and CDR2 SYDVKM. With 7 bases clipped from V and 8 bases from J, the junction kept 8 bases outside the gene matches. Here the CDR3 reads CASIWGGGDEQFF. CDR3 in DNA: TGTGCCAGCATCTGGGGGGGAGGGGATGAGCAGTTCTTC.

The V and J genes are TRBV4-2 and TRBJ1-3; a weak D match, TRBD1 (6 bases). The CDR3 totals 16 residues. Germline loops: CDR1 LGHNA, CDR2 YNFKEQ. The V and J ends lost 2 bases and 4 bases respectively, with 15 bases between them. The CDR3 nucleotides are TGTGCCAGCAGCCAACTTGGACAGACGGAAGGAAACACCATATATTTT. Its protein product is CASSQLGQTEGNTIYF.

This CDR3 is CASSLLPDTQETQYF. As DNA, the CDR3 is TGTGCCAGCAGCTTACTCCCGGACACCCAAGAGACCCAGTACTTC. The chain employs TRBV5-6 and TRBJ2-5; D perhaps matches TRBD1 (5 bases). The V end was cut by 2 bases, the J end by 1 base, with 12 bases between. CDR1 is SGHDT and CDR2 is YYEEEE in the germline V gene. The CDR3 totals 15 residues.

This sequence joins TRBV27 and TRBJ2-7; 8 nucleotides align to TRBD1. J gave up 0 bases and V 6 bases, and 4 bases lay outside the gene matches. Germline V gene lookup returns CDR1 MNHEY and CDR2 SMNVEV (reference sequence). The CDR3 length is 14 residues. CDR3 protein: CASRQQGDSYEQYF. The CDR3 nucleotides read TGTGCCAGCAGGCAACAGGGGGACTCCTACGAGCAGTACTTC.

The rearrangement uses TRBV28 and TRBJ1-3, with no clear D. V lost 7 bases and J lost 0, with 16 bases in between. The CDR3 loop spans 16 amino acids. The germline CDR1 and CDR2 sequences are MDHEN and SYDVKM. Here the CDR3 DNA reads TGTGCCAGCACCATGGGGAGCTTAAGCTCTGGAAACACCATATATTTT. Protein: CASTMGSLSSGNTIYF.

This chain links TRBV11-2 with TRBJ2-3, with D unresolved. Germline CDR1 reads SGHAT; CDR2 reads FQNNGV. CDR3 length equals 11 residues. V lost 5 bases to trimming and J lost 3 bases, with 3 bases between them. The CDR3 reads CASSPTDTQYF. Written as DNA, the CDR3 is TGTGCCAGCAGCCCGACAGATACGCAGTATTTT. The full variable domain, in which reference TRBV11-2 and TRBJ2-3 provide the parts outside the CDR3, is EAGVAQSPRYKIIEKRQSVAFWCNPISGHATLYWYQQILGQGPKLLIQFQNNGVVDDSQLPKDRFSAERLKGVDSTLKIQPAKLEDSAVYLCASSPTDTQYFGPGTRLTVL.

The chain recombines TRBV9 with TRBJ2-6, with D maybe TRBD1 (5 bases). Germline V gene sequence: CDR1 SGDLS, CDR2 YYNGEE. Trimming pared 3 bases from V and 0 bases from J, leaving 13 bases between. The CDR3 is made up of 17 amino acids. CDR3 region: CASSARVTGSGANVLTF. CDR3 nucleotide sequence: TGTGCCAGCAGCGCCAGGGTGACGGGCTCTGGGGCCAACGTCCTGACTTTC.

The sample holds one count of this clone. The chain uses TRBV24-1 and TRBJ2-1; 8 bases agree with TRBD1. CDR3 size: 15 residues. V was clipped by 7 bases and J by 7 bases; unmatched bases: 11. CDR1 and CDR2 (germline): KGHDR, SFDVKD. The CDR3 region is CATSAPGGSWNEQFF. In DNA form, the CDR3 reads TGTGCCACCAGCGCCCCAGGGGGCTCTTGGAATGAGCAGTTCTTC.

This chain links TRBV4-2 with TRBJ1-5, with D maybe TRBD1 (5 bases). The germline V gene encodes CDR1 LGHNA and CDR2 YNFKEQ. The CDR3 runs 14 residues. With 0 bases removed from V and 13 bases from J, the gap between germline ends came to 16 bases. The CDR3 sequence is CASSQDHGFDSQHF. DNA of the CDR3: TGTGCCAGCAGCCAAGATCACGGGTTCGACAGTCAGCATTTT.